Listed here are 10 T cell receptor beta chains from one sample, sequenced in a study of identical twins. TCRdb processed the 5' RACE reads anew with MiXCR; each CDR3 protein has one entry. The sample lists 700,000 or so distinct CDR3 sequences; roughly 8% were seen once. This same sample was also taken into another study, of yellow fever vaccine responses in identical twins.

Specimen: PBMCs. The source is a woman between 18 and 29 years old in good health.

The genes are TRBV20-1 and TRBJ2-7; D may be TRBD2 (5 bases). CDR3 size: 13 residues. V dropped 3 bases and J dropped 4 bases, with 13 bases sitting between them. CDR1 DFQATT and CDR2 SNEGSKA come from the germline V gene (reference sequence). The CDR3 reads CSARGSTGYEQYF. The CDR3 DNA reads as TGCAGTGCTAGGGGATCTACGGGATACGAGCAGTACTTC.

This clonotype turned up a few times. The rearrangement uses TRBV15 and TRBJ2-7; D gene unclear. Trimming cost V 1 base and J 4 bases, with 8 bases left between them. The CDR3 is made up of 13 amino acids. Germline V gene sequence: CDR1 LNHNV, CDR2 YYDKDF (reference sequence). CDR3 bases: TGTGCCACCAGCAGAGGGGTTCGTTACGAGCAGTACTTC. Its translation: CATSRGVRYEQYF. The whole variable domain, remainder taken from reference TRBV15 and TRBJ2-7, is DAMVIQNPRYQVTQFGKPVTLSCSQTLNHNVMYWYQQKSSQAPKLLFHYYDKDFNNEADTPDNFQSRRPNTSFCFLDIRSPGLGDTAMYLCATSRGVRYEQYFGPGTRLTVT.

This clonotype appeared a few times. The rearrangement uses TRBV3-1 and TRBJ1-1; D is unresolved. V lost 0 bases and J lost 0, with 8 bases in between. Per the germline V gene, CDR1 is LGHDT and CDR2 is YNNKEL (reference sequence). This CDR3 comprises 15 residues. CDR3 in DNA: TGTGCCAGCAGCCAAGATGAGGTTCTGAACACTGAAGCTTTCTTT. It encodes CASSQDEVLNTEAFF.

The V and J genes are TRBV4-2 and TRBJ2-5; 7 bases align to TRBD2. This CDR3 comprises 16 residues. Germline trimming cut 7 bases from V and 5 bases from J; bases unmatched to any gene: 16. The germline V gene encodes CDR1 LGHNA and CDR2 YNFKEQ. This CDR3 reads CASTSRGAGVEETQYF. DNA of the CDR3: TGTGCCAGCACCTCAAGAGGGGCGGGAGTGGAGGAGACCCAGTACTTC.

Regarding this clonotype: It may be a read error: a sequence one base away is much more abundant. The CDR3 DNA reads TGCAGTGCTAGAGATCTGTCTAGCGGGGCCTACGAGCAGTACTTC. Amino acid sequence: CSARDLSSGAYEQYF. The rearrangement links TRBV20-1 to TRBJ2-7; 9 bases map to TRBD2. This CDR3 has 15 residues. The ends lost 0 bases at V and 2 bases at J; junction bases unmatched: 5. Looked up from germline, CDR1 is DFQATT and CDR2 is SNEGSKA (reference sequence).

This clonotype was picked up many times. This sequence joins TRBV4-3 and TRBJ2-7; 10 bases align to TRBD1. V was pared by 6 bases and J by 5 bases, with 10 bases of the junction left unmatched. Germline values: CDR1 LGHNA, CDR2 YSLEER. There are 15 residues in the CDR3. CDR3 in DNA: TGCGCCAGCAGGGACCGGACAGGGGGTTCAGACGAGCAGTACTTC. Its translation is CASRDRTGGSDEQYF.

CDR3 amino acids: CASSLAAKDGGYTF. As DNA, the CDR3 is TGTGCCAGCAGCTTGGCTGCGAAGGACGGGGGCTACACCTTC. The V call is TRBV7-9, the J call TRBJ1-2; no clear D gene. The CDR3 is 14 residues long. Trimming cost V 3 bases and J 8 bases, with 16 bases left between them. The V gene's germline CDR1 is SEHNR and CDR2 FQNEAQ (reference sequence). Based on the CDR3 plus reference TRBV7-9 and TRBJ1-2, the full variable domain is DTGVSQNPRHKITKRGQNVTFRCDPISEHNRLYWYRQTLGQGPEFLTYFQNEAQLEKSRLLSDRFSAERPKGSFSTLEIQRTEQGDSAMYLCASSLAAKDGGYTFGSGTRLTVV.

This clonotype was detected a few times. For the CDR3, the DNA is TGTGCCAGCAAATTGGGAGGGGGCGATGAAAAACTGTTTTTT. Residues: CASKLGGGDEKLFF. The chain employs TRBV12-3 or TRBV12-4 and TRBJ1-4, with TRBD1 identical over 7 bases. V lost 7 bases, J lost 6 bases, and 8 bases stayed unmatched. CDR3 length: 14 amino acids.

The chain combines TRBV2 with TRBJ1-1; the D is unclear. Germline V gives CDR1 SNHLY, CDR2 FYNNEI. Trimming pared 5 bases from V and 1 base from J, leaving 17 bases between. The CDR3 extends over 16 amino acids. CDR3 sequence reads: CASSPPSVTGNTEAFF. The CDR3 bases are TGTGCCAGCAGTCCCCCCTCCGTGACGGGGAACACTGAAGCTTTCTTT.

The chain is built from TRBV27 and TRBJ2-7; D might be TRBD1 (5 bases). The CDR3 sequence is 13 residues long. The V and J ends lost 4 bases and 7 bases respectively, with 14 bases between them. Germline lookup yields CDR1 MNHEY and CDR2 SMNVEV (reference sequence). The CDR3 protein is CASSWTLEEEQYF. Here the CDR3 DNA reads TGTGCCAGCAGTTGGACACTGGAAGAGGAGCAGTACTTC.